One sample yielded the 3 T cell receptor beta chains listed below, sequenced in a study of cytomegalovirus exposure and HLA in healthy donors. The primer mix had 60 Vbeta and 13 Jbeta primers. Data came from immunoSEQ multiplex PCR; TCRdb stores just in-frame clones and leaves some out. The sample carries approximately 100,000 clones, roughly 9.4% recorded once. Sequenced: PBMCs. Every receptor here comes from a man aged 50-60 years in good health and CMV-seropositive.

By proportion, this clone is medium-sized. V is TRBV6-1 and J is TRBJ2-2, with 11 positions matching TRBD2. CDR1 and CDR2 from the germline V gene are MNHNS and SASEGT. J was trimmed by 6 bases and V by 1 base; bases with no gene match: 4. The CDR3 has 16 amino acids. CDR3 nucleotides: TGTGCCAGCAGTGAAGGAGGTAGCGGGAGGGCCGGGGAGCTGTTTTTT. Its translation: CASSEGGSGRAGELFF.

This chain uses TRBV30 with TRBJ1-6, with no clear D. V lost 5 bases, J lost 9 bases, and 14 bases lay in between. CDR1 is GTSNPN and CDR2 is SVGIG in the germline V gene (reference sequence). The CDR3 length is 13 residues. This chain's CDR3 is CAWGRPLGSPLHF. CDR3 sequence (DNA): TGTGCCTGGGGTCGGCCCCTAGGTTCACCCCTCCACTTT. Full variable domain (outside the CDR3, taken from reference TRBV30 and TRBJ1-6): SQTIHQWPATLVQPVGSPLSLECTVEGTSNPNLYWYRQAAGRGLQLLFYSVGIGQISSEVPQNLSASRPQDRQFILSSKKLLLSDSGFYLCAWGRPLGSPLHFGNGTRLTVT.

This clone was counted a few times. This chain links TRBV6-5 with TRBJ1-3; D not resolved. V lost 2 bases and J lost 3, with 5 bases in between. The CDR3 runs 13 residues. From germline, CDR1 is MNHEY and CDR2 SVGAGI. The CDR3 loop reads CASSYPIGNTIYF. CDR3 sequence (DNA): TGTGCCAGCAGTTACCCCATTGGAAACACCATATATTTT.